This T cell receptor beta chain comes out of a study of blood T cell repertoires in COVID-19. Across the whole study: Samples representing acute and convalescent COVID-19 were sourced from the United States, Italy and Spain.

The CDR3 extends over 18 amino acids. Per the germline V gene, CDR1 is MGHRA and CDR2 is YSYEKL. J was trimmed by 4 bases and V by 0 bases; bases with no gene match: 14. Source study methods: How many nucleated cells were present was estimated from reference gene primer amplification. Assay used: immunoSEQ multiplex PCR; TCRdb lists only in-frame clones, some missing. V and J calls and clone size follow that table, whereas D and trimming were derived from the DNA. The sample holds roughly 15,000 clones; around 92% are singletons and the top ten take about 7.6%. The receptor was derived from a human donor with active COVID-19. The donor label of this sample is uncertain. J is TRBJ2-7 and V is TRBV4-1; 8 nucleotides line up with TRBD2. The specimen was peripheral blood. The CDR3 region is CASSQDLGFGTSLYEQYF. In DNA, the CDR3 is TGCGCCAGCAGCCAAGATCTTGGGTTCGGGACTAGTCTGTACGAGCAGTACTTC.